The 16 T cell receptor beta chains below come from one sample, sequenced in a study of blood T cells in healthy people across ages. Alongside a J-beta primer mix, a sample-barcoded 5' primer served in a second PCR lasting roughly 7 to 11 cycles. One entry per CDR3 protein, called by TCRdb with MiXCR from the 5' RACE reads. Among hundreds of thousands of distinct CDR3 sequences, approximately 22% were seen once, and the ten largest hold about 22%. Material for sequencing was blood. Receptor source: a man aged 65 to 79 in good health.

The chain recombines TRBV6-1 with TRBJ1-4, with TRBD1 matching 7 bases. V lost 3 bases, J lost 4 bases, and 8 bases stayed unmatched. The CDR3 runs 16 residues. Germline loops: CDR1 MNHNS, CDR2 SASEGT. The CDR3 is CASSEPNRGFNEKLFF. For the CDR3, the DNA is TGTGCCAGCAGTGAGCCGAACAGGGGATTTAATGAAAAACTGTTTTTT.

Only a few counts were recorded for this clonotype. This chain connects TRBV12-3 or TRBV12-4 to TRBJ1-5, with a weak D call TRBD1 (5 bases). The V end was cut by 6 bases, the J end by 7 bases, with 19 bases between. This CDR3 is built from 15 residues. CDR3 residues: CASRLTGGTAQPQHF. The CDR3 DNA follows: TGTGCCAGCAGACTCACAGGAGGGACCGCGCAGCCCCAGCATTTT.

The rearrangement joins TRBV28 to TRBJ2-3; D ambiguous. Germline CDR1 reads MDHEN; CDR2 reads SYDVKM. This CDR3 region has 13 residues. This CDR3 is CALGRLSTDTQYF. The CDR3 DNA reads as TGTGCTCTAGGACGGCTAAGCACAGATACGCAGTATTTT. The full variable domain, its missing parts supplied by reference TRBV28 and TRBJ2-3, is DVKVTQSSRYLVKRTGEKVFLECVQDMDHENMFWYRQDPGLGLRLIYFSYDVKMKEKGDIPEGYSVSREKKERFSLILESASTNQTSMYLCALGRLSTDTQYFGPGTRLTVL.

A remark on this clonotype: The missing conserved phenylalanine or tryptophan at the end of this CDR3 makes a read error likely. This sequence joins TRBV30 and TRBJ1-4, with D hard to call. CDR3 length: 11 residues. CDR1 and CDR2 from the germline V gene are GTSNPN and SVGIG (reference sequence). V was pared by 2 bases and J by 7 bases, with 5 bases between. The CDR3 loop reads CAWSFSEKLFL. In DNA, the CDR3 is TGTGCCTGGAGTTTTTCTGAAAAACTGTTTCTT.

This rearrangement joins TRBV5-1 to TRBJ2-5, with a possible D match to TRBD1 (6 bases). The V end lost 3 bases, the J end lost 5 bases, and 11 bases lay between the germline ends. Germline loops: CDR1 SGHRS, CDR2 YFSETQ. The CDR3 extends over 13 amino acids. CDR3 DNA: TGCGCCAGCAGCTCACAGGGTTGGGAGACCCAGTACTTC. Protein product: CASSSQGWETQYF. Full variable domain (rest looked up from reference TRBV5-1 and TRBJ2-5): KAGVTQTPRYLIKTRGQQVTLSCSPISGHRSVSWYQQTPGQGLQFLFEYFSETQRNKGNFPGRFSGRQFSNSRSEMNVSTLELGDSALYLCASSSQGWETQYFGPGTRLLVL.

This clonotype has a handful of counts. This chain connects TRBV4-3 to TRBJ2-1; D may match TRBD1 or TRBD2 (5 bases each). The V end was cut by 0 bases, the J end by 6 bases, with 12 bases between. This CDR3 region has 15 residues. Germline V lookup: CDR1 LGHNA, CDR2 YSLEER. The CDR3 spells CASSQEGTYSNEQFF. In DNA, the CDR3 is TGCGCCAGCAGCCAAGAGGGGACGTATTCCAATGAGCAGTTCTTC.

Ten or more counts support this clonotype. This chain uses TRBV3-1 with TRBJ1-2, with D possibly being TRBD1 (5 bases). CDR3 length: 15 residues. V lost 0 bases and J 8 bases, leaving 16 bases between the germline ends. CDR1 is LGHDT and CDR2 is YNNKEL in the germline V gene (reference sequence). CDR3 sequence reads: CASSQDTTGGRGYTF. As DNA, the CDR3 is TGTGCCAGCAGCCAAGATACGACGGGGGGGAGAGGCTACACCTTC.

This clonotype was seen a handful of times. J is TRBJ1-5 and V is TRBV20-1; 7 bases line up with TRBD1. Germline V CDR1 and CDR2: DFQATT, SNEGSKA (reference sequence). CDR3 size: 15 residues. V shed 2 bases and J 4 bases; nucleotides not matched to a gene: 8. The CDR3 loop is CSARNRDSPNQPQHF. As DNA, the CDR3 is TGCAGTGCTAGAAACCGGGACAGCCCAAATCAGCCCCAGCATTTT.

Notes on this clonotype: A read error may produce the germline difference seen at one junction end. This chain uses TRBV27 with TRBJ2-3, with D perhaps assigned TRBD1 or TRBD2 (5 bases each). This CDR3 spans 16 amino acids. Germline V gene lookup returns CDR1 MNHEY and CDR2 SMNVEV (reference sequence). The CDR3 here is CAGSPYGGMVTDTQYF. The DNA for the CDR3 is TGTGCCGGCAGTCCATATGGGGGAATGGTAACAGATACGCAGTATTTT.

V is TRBV20-1 and J is TRBJ2-5; D not certain. Trimming shortened V by 4 bases and J by 4 bases, and 13 bases separated the two germline ends. Germline CDR1 is DFQATT and CDR2 is SNEGSKA (reference sequence). The CDR3 has 13 amino acids. DNA of the CDR3: TGCAGTGCTACGACGGCGCCATTAGAGACCCAGTACTTC. Its translation is CSATTAPLETQYF.

CDR3 coding DNA: TGCAGCGTTGAAGATTCTGCTAGGGATACGCAGTATTTT. This codes for CSVEDSARDTQYF. The chain joins TRBV29-1 to TRBJ2-3; no reliable D call. Between the trimmed V and J ends, which lost 0 bases and 6 bases, there was a span of 10 bases. The germline gives CDR1 SQVTM, CDR2 ANQGSEA. There are 13 residues in the CDR3.

The rearrangement links TRBV20-1 to TRBJ2-5; D ambiguous. Between the trimmed V and J ends, which lost 2 bases and 12 bases, there was a span of 13 bases. The CDR3 is 11 residues long. The germline V gene has CDR1 DFQATT and CDR2 SNEGSKA (reference sequence). Here the CDR3 reads CSARPRALEYF. The CDR3 coding sequence is TGCAGTGCTAGACCTCGAGCCCTGGAGTACTTC.

This clonotype has only a few counts. The V gene is TRBV12-3 or TRBV12-4, the J gene TRBJ1-3; perhaps TRBD1 as D (5 bases). The CDR3 covers 12 residues. V lost 6 bases and J lost 9, with 12 bases in between. The CDR3 nucleotides read TGTGCCAGCAGCCCAGGAGGGGCCACCATATATTTT. Protein product: CASSPGGATIYF.

V usage is TRBV12-3 or TRBV12-4 and J usage is TRBJ2-1; tentative D call: TRBD1 (5 bases). V was pared by 3 bases and J by 2 bases, with 11 bases between. This CDR3 spans 15 amino acids. DNA of the CDR3: TGTGCCAGCAGTTTTCTTGACAGACCCTACAATGAGCAGTTCTTC. Protein product: CASSFLDRPYNEQFF.

This clonotype was observed a handful of times. V and J are TRBV6-5 and TRBJ2-1; 9 nucleotides line up with TRBD2. Germline values: CDR1 MNHEY, CDR2 SVGAGI. The CDR3 runs to 16 residues. V gave up 7 bases and J gave up 5 bases; unmatched junction bases: 12. DNA for the CDR3: TGTGCCAGCATTCATCGACTAGCGGATTTAAACAATGAGCAGTTCTTC. The encoded protein is CASIHRLADLNNEQFF.

To note about this clonotype: A junction boundary mismatches the germline segment, possibly from a read error. This sequence joins TRBV7-9 and TRBJ2-5; no reliable D call. Germline V CDR1 and CDR2: SEHNR, FQNEAQ (reference sequence). The CDR3 totals 14 residues. CDR3 in DNA: TGTGCCGGCAGCTTCTCCAGTTCTTGGGAGACCCAGTACTTC. This translates into CAGSFSSSWETQYF.